Listed here are 9 T cell receptor beta chains from one sample, sequenced in a study of shared clonotypes between healthy human individuals. Profiled with immunoSEQ multiplex PCR; TCRdb holds only in-frame clones, not every one. The sample has 2,100,000 or so clones, under 97% seen once. The sequenced sample consisted of naive CD4+ T cells sorted from blood. Stated subset: CD45RA+ positively selected. The origin of the receptors is a man between 18 and 29 years old in good health.

The chain carries TRBV18 and TRBJ1-2; the D is unclear. V was trimmed by 2 bases and J by 4 bases, leaving 11 bases between them. CDR3 size: 14 residues. Germline V gene lookup returns CDR1 KGHSH and CDR2 LQKENI. CDR3 loop: CASSPNRQRYGYTF. The DNA for the CDR3 is TGTGCCAGCTCACCAAACCGGCAGCGCTATGGCTACACCTTC.

The chain has TRBV7-9 and TRBJ2-5, with D possibly TRBD2 on 6 matching bases. The germline V gene has CDR1 SEHNR and CDR2 FQNEAQ (reference sequence). V was trimmed by 3 bases and J by 5 bases, leaving 13 bases between them. CDR3 length equals 14 residues. CDR3: CASSLSGVGETQYF. For the CDR3, the DNA is TGTGCCAGCAGCTTGTCGGGGGTTGGCGAGACCCAGTACTTC. The entire variable domain, with the rest obtained from reference TRBV7-9 and TRBJ2-5, is as follows: DTGVSQNPRHKITKRGQNVTFRCDPISEHNRLYWYRQTLGQGPEFLTYFQNEAQLEKSRLLSDRFSAERPKGSFSTLEIQRTEQGDSAMYLCASSLSGVGETQYFGPGTRLLVL.

This clone was counted only a few times. The genes are TRBV27 and TRBJ1-6; weak D call: TRBD1 (5 bases). This CDR3 spans 17 amino acids. V was shortened by 3 bases and J by 0 bases, with 12 bases between the two germline ends. The germline V gene encodes CDR1 MNHEY and CDR2 SMNVEV (reference sequence). The CDR3 DNA reads as TGTGCCAGCAGTTTGGGGCAGGTCAGCTCCTATAATTCACCCCTCCACTTT. This sequence encodes CASSLGQVSSYNSPLHF.

The chain uses TRBV11-3 and TRBJ2-5, with 8 bases fitting TRBD1. This CDR3 has 15 residues. V dropped 3 bases and J dropped 2; count of bases not matched to a gene: 5. The germline CDR1 and CDR2 sequences are SGHNT and YENEEA. For the CDR3, the DNA is TGTGCCAGCAGCTTCGAGACAGGGGAGCAAGAGACCCAGTACTTC. Protein product: CASSFETGEQETQYF.

Notes on this clone: The sample contains more than one DNA sequence encoding this CDR3. The J gene is TRBJ1-6, the V gene TRBV4-3, with D unclear. This CDR3 spans 13 amino acids. The V end lost 0 bases, the J end lost 10 bases, and 7 bases lay between the germline ends. Per germline, CDR1 LGHNA and CDR2 YSLEER. CDR3 amino acids: CASSQEEGSPLHF. As DNA, the CDR3 is TGCGCCAGCAGCCAAGAGGAGGGATCACCCCTCCACTTT.

The genes are TRBV7-2 and TRBJ2-2, with unresolved D. The CDR3 extends over 13 amino acids. Germline lookup yields CDR1 SGHTA and CDR2 FQGNSA. With 4 bases removed from V and 7 bases from J, the gap between germline ends came to 10 bases. The CDR3 DNA follows: TGTGCCAGCAGCTCGCTTTTTGGCGGGGAGCTGTTTTTT. This gives the protein CASSSLFGGELFF.

The rearrangement uses TRBV5-1 and TRBJ1-3; D may be TRBD1 (5 bases). The CDR3 consists of 14 residues. Germline V gives CDR1 SGHRS, CDR2 YFSETQ. Trimming left V 6 bases short and J 3 bases short, with 13 bases between. Written as DNA, the CDR3 is TGCGCCAGCACAGCAGGGACCGGTGGAAACACCATATATTTT. Its protein product is CASTAGTGGNTIYF.

The gene calls are TRBV14 and TRBJ2-3; TRBD2 matches at 7 bases. The CDR3 loop spans 17 amino acids. Germline V gene sequence: CDR1 SGHDN, CDR2 FVKESK. The junction had 10 bases not matched to a gene; V was cut back by 0 bases and J by 4 bases. CDR3 coding DNA: TGTGCCAGCAGCCAAGATTGGGGACTAAGCTCCCCAGATACGCAGTATTTT. Its protein is CASSQDWGLSSPDTQYF.

The V call is TRBV4-1, the J call TRBJ2-2; TRBD2 is a possible D gene (5 bases). This CDR3 has 16 residues. Per germline, CDR1 MGHRA and CDR2 YSYEKL. V was clipped by 0 bases and J by 7 bases, with 15 bases between them. CDR3 loop: CASSQDPAGRDGELFF. The CDR3 nucleotides are TGCGCCAGCAGCCAAGATCCGGCAGGCCGGGACGGGGAGCTGTTTTTT.